These 25 T cell receptor beta chains were sequenced from one sample in a study of T cell responses to AZD1222 COVID-19 vaccine. Libraries were prepared by immunoSEQ multiplex PCR; TCRdb keeps only in-frame clonotypes and omits some of them. The sample carries some 150,000 clones, 92% recorded once. Sequences were derived from peripheral blood, sampled on day 0 of AZD1222 vaccination. The receptor source for this set is an adult in good health.

The rearrangement uses TRBV5-6 and TRBJ1-2; D is unresolved. Germline loops: CDR1 SGHDT, CDR2 YYEEEE. This CDR3 has 13 amino acids. Trimming cost V 4 bases and J 8 bases, with 15 bases left between them. The CDR3 spells CASSPWQRSGYTF. The CDR3 coding sequence is TGTGCCAGCAGCCCCTGGCAGAGAAGCGGCTACACCTTC.

Here the CDR3 reads CASSFVPPPNQPQHF. Written as DNA, the CDR3 is TGTGCCAGCAGCTTCGTCCCCCCCCCGAACCAGCCCCAGCATTTT. The genes are TRBV5-8 and TRBJ1-5; D is undetermined. Trimming removed 2 bases at V and 7 bases at J, with 16 bases between. The CDR3 is 15 residues long. The germline gives CDR1 SGHTS, CDR2 YDEGEE.

The chain couples TRBV6-6 to TRBJ1-5; D may be TRBD1 (5 bases). Germline V lookup: CDR1 MNHNY, CDR2 SVGAGI (reference sequence). V lost 0 bases and J 3 bases, leaving 12 bases between the germline ends. The CDR3 is made up of 16 amino acids. The CDR3 DNA reads TGTGCCAGCAGTTACTCTGCCAGGGCCCCCAATCAGCCCCAGCATTTT. Amino acids: CASSYSARAPNQPQHF.

J is TRBJ1-5 and V is TRBV18; a weak D match, TRBD1 (5 bases). The CDR3 is 14 amino acids. Per germline, CDR1 KGHSH and CDR2 LQKENI. Trimming stripped 2 bases from V and 4 bases from J, with 9 bases between. DNA for the CDR3: TGTGCCAGCTCACCATTACAGGAGAATCAGCCCCAGCATTTT. Translated: CASSPLQENQPQHF.

The V gene is TRBV6-5, the J gene TRBJ1-2; 7 nucleotides match TRBD1. Unmatched junction bases numbered 9, after V lost 7 bases and J lost 4 bases. The CDR3 totals 14 residues. CDR1 and CDR2 (germline): MNHEY, SVGAGI. The DNA for the CDR3 is TGTGCCAGCATTGGGGGGGGGACAGCCTATGGCTACACCTTC. It is translated as CASIGGGTAYGYTF.

The V gene is TRBV13, the J gene TRBJ1-1; D is perhaps TRBD1 (6 bases). The CDR3 length is 16 residues. V lost 7 bases and J 0 bases, leaving 18 bases between the germline ends. CDR1 and CDR2 (germline): PRHDT, FYEKMQ (reference sequence). The CDR3 loop is CASISGVRALNTEAFF. CDR3 bases: TGTGCCAGCATCTCAGGGGTCCGGGCACTGAACACTGAAGCTTTCTTT.

The rearrangement links TRBV5-6 to TRBJ1-1; TRBD1 matches 9 bases. The CDR3 consists of 15 residues. Trimming removed 5 bases from V and 7 bases from J; junction bases left unmatched: 12. Germline V gene data show CDR1 as SGHDT and CDR2 as YYEEEE. This CDR3 reads CASRPTTGGWGEAFF. The CDR3 DNA reads TGTGCCAGCAGACCAACAACAGGGGGCTGGGGTGAAGCTTTCTTT.

This sequence joins TRBV7-7 and TRBJ2-2, with 14 positions matching TRBD2. The germline V gene encodes CDR1 SSHAT and CDR2 FNYEAQ (reference sequence). This CDR3 has 18 residues. Germline trimming cut 5 bases from V and 1 base from J; bases unmatched to any gene: 6. CDR3 nucleotide sequence: TGTGCCAGCAGCCCCAGGACTAGCGGGAGGCAGAACACCGGGGAGCTGTTTTTT. Translated: CASSPRTSGRQNTGELFF. The variable domain in full, completed from reference TRBV7-7 and TRBJ2-2, reads GAGVSQSPRYKVTKRGQDVTLRCDPISSHATLYWYQQALGQGPEFLTYFNYEAQPDKSGLPSDRFSAERPEGSISTLTIQRTEQRDSAMYRCASSPRTSGRQNTGELFFGEGSRLTVL.

This chain links TRBV6-6 with TRBJ2-2; 9 bases are a match to TRBD2. The CDR3 length is 15 residues. Trimming cost V 6 bases and J 4 bases; bases outside gene matches: 6. Germline V gene lookup returns CDR1 MNHNY and CDR2 SVGAGI (reference sequence). The CDR3 is CASRRGLASTGELFF. Here the CDR3 DNA reads TGTGCCAGCAGACGCGGACTAGCGAGCACCGGGGAGCTGTTTTTT.

The chain carries TRBV19 and TRBJ2-4; D possibly corresponds to TRBD2 (6 bases). The V end lost 0 bases, the J end lost 3 bases, and 9 bases lay between the germline ends. From germline, CDR1 is LNHDA and CDR2 SQIVND (reference sequence). The CDR3 runs to 15 residues. CDR3: CASSIEAGSKNIQYF. The CDR3 region has the DNA TGTGCCAGTAGTATAGAAGCGGGCAGCAAAAACATTCAGTACTTC. The full variable domain, in which reference TRBV19 and TRBJ2-4 provide the parts outside the CDR3, is DGGITQSPKYLFRKEGQNVTLSCEQNLNHDAMYWYRQDPGQGLRLIYYSQIVNDFQKGDIAEGYSVSREKKESFPLTVTSAQKNPTAFYLCASSIEAGSKNIQYFGAGTRLSVL.

The chain combines TRBV3-1 (or the pseudogene TRBV3-2) with TRBJ1-1; no definite D call. V was pared by 1 base and J by 5 bases, with 11 bases between. Germline V gives CDR1 LGHDT, CDR2 YNNKEL (reference sequence). The CDR3 is 14 residues long. The CDR3 spells CASSQGPGETEAFF. The CDR3 nucleotides read TGTGCCAGCAGCCAAGGTCCAGGAGAAACTGAAGCTTTCTTT.

This clone was observed a single time. Here the CDR3 reads CASSTWGGNTEAFF. CDR3 nucleotides: TGTGCCAGCAGCACCTGGGGTGGGAACACTGAAGCTTTCTTT. The gene calls are TRBV9 and TRBJ1-1; D gene unclear. V lost 4 bases and J 1 base, leaving 11 bases between the germline ends. The CDR3 contains 14 residues. CDR1 is SGDLS and CDR2 is YYNGEE in the germline V gene. The full variable domain, rest sourced from reference TRBV9 and TRBJ1-1, is DSGVTQTPKHLITATGQRVTLRCSPRSGDLSVYWYQQSLDQGLQFLIQYYNGEERAKGNILERFSAQQFPDLHSELNLSSLELGDSALYFCASSTWGGNTEAFFGQGTRLTVV.

This rearrangement joins TRBV6-6 to TRBJ2-5, with TRBD1 matching 7 bases. V shed 6 bases and J 2 bases; nucleotides not matched to a gene: 9. The CDR3 covers 15 residues. In germline, CDR1 is MNHNY, CDR2 SVGAGI (reference sequence). CDR3 nucleotides: TGTGCCAGCAGGGGATCCGGGACAGCACAAGAGACCCAGTACTTC. Translation: CASRGSGTAQETQYF.

In nucleotides, the CDR3 is TGTGCCAGCAGTTACTCTAGCCTTGGTGAGACCCAGTACTTC. Its translation: CASSYSSLGETQYF. J is TRBJ2-5 and V is TRBV6-5; no reliable D call. The V gene lost 0 bases and the J gene lost 5 bases, with 10 bases spanning the gap. Germline CDR1 MNHEY, CDR2 SVGAGI. This CDR3 has 14 residues.

The chain has TRBV9 and TRBJ2-5; a weak D match, TRBD1 (6 bases). Per germline, CDR1 SGDLS and CDR2 YYNGEE. This CDR3 is built from 14 residues. V was shortened by 3 bases and J by 5 bases, with 14 bases between the two germline ends. The CDR3 loop reads CASSGPGALETQYF. The DNA for the CDR3 is TGTGCCAGCAGCGGGCCAGGGGCCCTGGAGACCCAGTACTTC.

This chain links TRBV7-2 with TRBJ2-3, with TRBD2 identical over 7 bases. The CDR3 totals 15 residues. The germline CDR1 and CDR2 sequences are SGHTA and FQGNSA. The V segment lost 5 bases and the J segment 2 bases; nucleotides outside the gene matches: 7. Written as DNA, the CDR3 is TGTGCCAGCAGCCCGGAGGGGAGGGCCACAGATACGCAGTATTTT. Amino acids: CASSPEGRATDTQYF.

The chain couples TRBV27 to TRBJ2-1; D remains unclear. The germline V gene has CDR1 MNHEY and CDR2 SMNVEV (reference sequence). V lost 6 bases to trimming and J lost 8 bases, with 11 bases between them. The CDR3 spans 12 residues. This CDR3 is CASRGPGDEQFF. CDR3 bases: TGTGCCAGCAGAGGGCCCGGTGATGAGCAGTTCTTC.

V usage is TRBV11-2 and J usage is TRBJ1-2; 7 nucleotides match TRBD1. The V segment lost 4 bases and the J segment 7 bases; nucleotides outside the gene matches: 6. The CDR3 contains 13 residues. Germline CDR1 reads SGHAT; CDR2 reads FQNNGV. The DNA for the CDR3 is TGTGCCAGCAGCTCGGGACAGCTTCGTGGCTACACCTTC. Protein: CASSSGQLRGYTF.

The V gene is TRBV29-1, the J gene TRBJ2-4; TRBD2 is a possible D gene (6 bases). Germline CDR1 SQVTM, CDR2 ANQGSEA. There are 13 residues in the CDR3. Trimming cost V 4 bases and J 9 bases, with 16 bases left between them. The CDR3 spells CSVVGGDGGIQYF. Here the CDR3 DNA reads TGCAGCGTTGTGGGCGGGGATGGAGGCATTCAGTACTTC.

This clone was detected only once. The V call is TRBV27, the J call TRBJ2-7; 7 bases map to TRBD2. The CDR3 consists of 15 residues. The V gene end was trimmed by 4 bases and the J gene end by 2 bases; junction bases not matched to a gene: 8. Looked up from germline, CDR1 is MNHEY and CDR2 is SMNVEV (reference sequence). The CDR3 DNA sequence: TGTGCCAGCAGTTACTTACAGGCGGGAGCCTACGAGCAGTACTTC. Residues: CASSYLQAGAYEQYF.

This clone was observed a single time. The chain links TRBV30 to TRBJ1-4, with D perhaps TRBD1 (5 bases). V was trimmed by 2 bases and J by 2 bases, leaving 12 bases between them. The germline V gene has CDR1 GTSNPN and CDR2 SVGIG (reference sequence). The CDR3 is 15 amino acids. The chain's CDR3 is CAWSMLGDTNEKLFF. DNA of the CDR3: TGTGCCTGGAGTATGCTAGGGGATACTAATGAAAAACTGTTTTTT.

CDR3 nucleotides: TGTGCCAGCAGTCCGCGGACAGGTTTTAGCGGGAGGGCATATTACGAGCAGTACTTC. Translating it yields CASSPRTGFSGRAYYEQYF. J is TRBJ2-7 and V is TRBV28; 11 bases are shared with TRBD2. Germline V CDR1 and CDR2: MDHEN, SYDVKM. Germline trimming cut 5 bases from V and 4 bases from J; bases unmatched to any gene: 19. This CDR3 comprises 19 residues.

This chain joins TRBV7-2 and TRBJ2-7, with TRBD1 identical over 9 bases. CDR1 SGHTA and CDR2 FQGNSA come from the germline V gene. V dropped 4 bases and J dropped 5; count of bases not matched to a gene: 12. The CDR3 extends over 16 amino acids. The CDR3 reads CASSSRWGQGGDEQYF. The CDR3 bases are TGTGCCAGCAGCTCAAGGTGGGGACAGGGCGGCGACGAGCAGTACTTC. The whole variable domain, remainder taken from reference TRBV7-2 and TRBJ2-7, is GAGVSQSPSNKVTEKGKDVELRCDPISGHTALYWYRQSLGQGLEFLIYFQGNSAPDKSGLPSDRFSAERTGGSVSTLTIQRTQQEDSAVYLCASSSRWGQGGDEQYFGPGTRLTVT.

J is TRBJ2-2 and V is TRBV9; D not certain. The CDR3 is 16 amino acids. CDR1 is SGDLS, CDR2 YYNGEE, per germline. The V gene lost 2 bases and the J gene lost 1 base, with 12 bases spanning the gap. The CDR3 region has the DNA TGTGCCAGCAGCGTCCGAGGAGAATGGAACACCGGGGAGCTGTTTTTT. It translates to CASSVRGEWNTGELFF. Looking up the rest from reference TRBV9 and TRBJ2-2 gives the full variable domain: DSGVTQTPKHLITATGQRVTLRCSPRSGDLSVYWYQQSLDQGLQFLIQYYNGEERAKGNILERFSAQQFPDLHSELNLSSLELGDSALYFCASSVRGEWNTGELFFGEGSRLTVL.

This chain links TRBV27 with TRBJ1-5; 9 bases map to TRBD1. The trim removed 8 bases at V and 6 bases at J, leaving 5 bases unmatched. The germline V gene encodes CDR1 MNHEY and CDR2 SMNVEV (reference sequence). The length of the CDR3 is 13 residues. CDR3 region: CASGTGFSQPQHF. Here the CDR3 DNA reads TGTGCCAGCGGGACAGGGTTCAGTCAGCCCCAGCATTTT.